A single sample is the source of the 18 T cell receptor beta chains below, sequenced in a study of blood T cell repertoires in COVID-19. Libraries were prepared by immunoSEQ multiplex PCR; TCRdb keeps only in-frame clonotypes and omits some of them. Of 280,000 or so clones listed, over 85% are singletons. Sequencing was carried out using PBMCs or T cells enriched from blood (not recorded which). These receptors were collected from a woman aged 45-60 years who had been exposed to COVID-19.

The chain combines TRBV6-5 with TRBJ2-5, with TRBD2 identical over 8 bases. Germline CDR1 and CDR2: MNHEY and SVGAGI. The CDR3 covers 14 residues. After removal of 8 bases from V and 1 base from J, the junction contained 6 bases not matched to a gene. The CDR3 bases are TGTGCCAGCGGACTCGGGGGGGTCCAAGAGACCCAGTACTTC. Its protein product is CASGLGGVQETQYF.

The chain employs TRBV20-1 and TRBJ1-2; possibly TRBD1 for D (5 bases). This CDR3 comprises 13 residues. V was cut by 3 bases and J by 1 base, with 9 bases left in between. CDR1 is DFQATT, CDR2 SNEGSKA, per germline (reference sequence). The CDR3 is CSASQGDNYGYTF. Here the CDR3 DNA reads TGCAGTGCTAGTCAGGGCGATAACTATGGCTACACCTTC.

This clone showed up just once. The J gene is TRBJ1-4, the V gene TRBV7-9; D remains unclear. Trimming removed 0 bases at V and 0 bases at J, with 8 bases between. Germline CDR1 reads SEHNR; CDR2 reads FQNEAQ (reference sequence). The CDR3 spans 16 residues. The DNA of the CDR3 is TGTGCCAGCAGCTTAGCCGGGTCCGCAACTAATGAAAAACTGTTTTTT. Its translation is CASSLAGSATNEKLFF.

This clone was observed once. V gene TRBV6-1 combines with J gene TRBJ2-2; 8 nucleotides align to TRBD1. This CDR3 contains 17 residues. The germline V gene has CDR1 MNHNS and CDR2 SASEGT. The V gene end was trimmed by 0 bases and the J gene end by 3 bases; junction bases not matched to a gene: 6. The CDR3 region is CASSEAHGQGHTGELFF. The CDR3 DNA follows: TGTGCCAGCAGTGAAGCTCATGGACAGGGTCACACCGGGGAGCTGTTTTTT.

The genes are TRBV18 and TRBJ2-1; D perhaps matches TRBD2 (6 bases). CDR1 and CDR2 from the germline V gene are KGHSH and LQKENI. This CDR3 is built from 15 residues. Trimming cost V 0 bases and J 0 bases, with 6 bases left between them. The DNA of the CDR3 is TGTGCCAGCTCACCACCGGAGGGCTCCTACAATGAGCAGTTCTTC. Protein: CASSPPEGSYNEQFF.

V and J are TRBV7-8 and TRBJ1-1; unclear D gene. The CDR3 is made up of 12 amino acids. V was clipped by 1 base and J by 6 bases, with 6 bases between them. The germline V gene has CDR1 SGHVS and CDR2 FQNEAQ. In nucleotides, the CDR3 is TGTGCCAGCAGCTTAGTCCCGTCTGAAGCTTTCTTT. Amino acid sequence: CASSLVPSEAFF.

The gene calls are TRBV10-3 and TRBJ2-3, with 11 bases that match TRBD2. Germline CDR1 ENHRY, CDR2 SYGVKD. The CDR3 length is 15 residues. J gave up 5 bases and V 5 bases, and 6 bases lay outside the gene matches. In DNA form, the CDR3 reads TGTGCCATCAGTTCGACTAGCGGGGACGTAGATACGCAGTATTTT. Its translation is CAISSTSGDVDTQYF.

The V gene is TRBV7-9, the J gene TRBJ1-2, with TRBD1 as a possible D gene (6 bases). The germline CDR1 and CDR2 sequences are SEHNR and FQNEAQ (reference sequence). The CDR3 contains 13 residues. Trimming shortened V by 5 bases and J by 6 bases, and 13 bases separated the two germline ends. CDR3 protein: CASSRDTEDGYTF. Here the CDR3 DNA reads TGTGCCAGCAGCAGGGACACAGAAGATGGCTACACCTTC.

This chain uses TRBV4-2 with TRBJ1-6, with TRBD1 as a possible D gene (6 bases). V lost 1 base, J lost 7 bases, and 11 bases lay in between. The CDR3 consists of 15 residues. Germline-derived CDR1 and CDR2 are LGHNA and YNFKEQ. The CDR3 here is CASSQGAGVNSPLHF. The CDR3 DNA sequence: TGTGCCAGCAGCCAAGGGGCAGGGGTAAATTCACCCCTCCACTTT.

This clone showed up just once. The chain carries TRBV2 and TRBJ2-3; D possibly corresponds to TRBD2 (5 bases). The CDR3 runs to 14 residues. Germline V gives CDR1 SNHLY, CDR2 FYNNEI. V lost 5 bases and J 2 bases, leaving 11 bases between the germline ends. The CDR3 is CASSPTTDTDTQYF. The CDR3 DNA follows: TGTGCCAGCAGTCCGACTACGGACACAGATACGCAGTATTTT.

The rearrangement links TRBV28 to TRBJ2-4; TRBD2 might be the D (6 bases). V was trimmed by 2 bases and J by 5 bases, leaving 13 bases between them. Germline CDR1 MDHEN, CDR2 SYDVKM. The length of the CDR3 is 15 residues. The CDR3, as DNA: TGTGCCAGCAGTTTACCCGGGAGCTCTGAAAACATTCAGTACTTC. Its translation: CASSLPGSSENIQYF.

The genes are TRBV5-1 and TRBJ1-1, with TRBD1 matching over 7 bases. The CDR3 totals 14 residues. CDR1 and CDR2 (germline): SGHRS, YFSETQ. V lost 4 bases to trimming and J lost 3 bases; unmatched junction nucleotides: 6. CDR3 protein: CASSEQGSYTEAFF. DNA for the CDR3: TGCGCCAGCAGCGAACAGGGGAGTTACACTGAAGCTTTCTTT.

This chain connects TRBV27 to TRBJ2-5; 9 bases map to TRBD1. The junction had 8 bases not matched to a gene; V was cut back by 4 bases and J by 2 bases. This CDR3 comprises 16 residues. CDR1 is MNHEY, CDR2 SMNVEV, per germline (reference sequence). DNA of the CDR3: TGTGCCAGCAGTTCACCAACCGGGACAGGGCAAGAGACCCAGTACTTC. Translating gives CASSSPTGTGQETQYF.

This clone was seen a handful of times. The chain is built from TRBV27 and TRBJ1-5, with 8 positions matching TRBD1. The germline gives CDR1 MNHEY, CDR2 SMNVEV (reference sequence). The trim removed 6 bases at V and 2 bases at J, leaving 12 bases unmatched. This CDR3 has 17 residues. CDR3 sequence: CASSHGQGPSGNQPQHF. The DNA of the CDR3 is TGTGCCAGCAGCCACGGACAGGGACCTTCAGGCAATCAGCCCCAGCATTTT.

This clone was seen once. The chain joins TRBV12-5 to TRBJ1-5; maybe TRBD1 (5 bases). Per the germline V gene, CDR1 is LGHNT and CDR2 is FRNRAP. This CDR3 comprises 13 residues. V was cut by 3 bases and J by 5 bases, with 8 bases left in between. The CDR3 here is CASGFGGHQPQHF. The CDR3 DNA is TGTGCTAGTGGTTTCGGGGGTCATCAGCCCCAGCATTTT.

V gene TRBV28 combines with J gene TRBJ1-4, with 9 bases lining up with TRBD1. The length of the CDR3 is 13 residues. V shed 2 bases and J 10 bases; nucleotides not matched to a gene: 2. Germline CDR1 is MDHEN and CDR2 is SYDVKM. CDR3 loop: CASSLGTGLKLFF. The DNA of the CDR3 is TGTGCCAGCAGTTTAGGGACAGGGCTAAAACTGTTTTTT.

The chain employs TRBV5-1 and TRBJ2-3; D is unresolved. Germline CDR1 and CDR2: SGHRS and YFSETQ. V was cut by 0 bases and J by 0 bases, with 8 bases left in between. The CDR3 spans 15 residues. This chain's CDR3 is CASSLARMSTDTQYF. CDR3 DNA sequence: TGCGCCAGCAGCTTGGCGAGGATGAGCACAGATACGCAGTATTTT.

The genes are TRBV27 and TRBJ1-6; perhaps TRBD1 as D (6 bases). V was cut by 5 bases and J by 10 bases, with 21 bases left in between. The length of the CDR3 is 16 residues. Germline V CDR1 and CDR2: MNHEY, SMNVEV (reference sequence). The CDR3 bases are TGTGCCAGCAGTGGGGGCCTAGCGGTCGGGAGATCACCCCTCCACTTT. It is translated as CASSGGLAVGRSPLHF.